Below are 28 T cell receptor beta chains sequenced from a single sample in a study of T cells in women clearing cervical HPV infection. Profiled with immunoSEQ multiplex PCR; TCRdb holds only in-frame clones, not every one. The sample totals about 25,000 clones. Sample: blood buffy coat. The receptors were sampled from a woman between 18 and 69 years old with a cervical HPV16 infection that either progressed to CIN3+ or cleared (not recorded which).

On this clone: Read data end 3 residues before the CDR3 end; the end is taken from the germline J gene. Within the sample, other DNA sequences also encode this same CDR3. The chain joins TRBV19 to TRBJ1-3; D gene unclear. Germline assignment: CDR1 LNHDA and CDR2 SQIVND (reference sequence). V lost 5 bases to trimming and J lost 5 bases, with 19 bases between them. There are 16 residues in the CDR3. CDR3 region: CASSLPLSGWRNTIYF. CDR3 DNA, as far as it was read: TGTGCCAGTAGTCTTCCTCTCAGCGGCTGGAGAAACACC.

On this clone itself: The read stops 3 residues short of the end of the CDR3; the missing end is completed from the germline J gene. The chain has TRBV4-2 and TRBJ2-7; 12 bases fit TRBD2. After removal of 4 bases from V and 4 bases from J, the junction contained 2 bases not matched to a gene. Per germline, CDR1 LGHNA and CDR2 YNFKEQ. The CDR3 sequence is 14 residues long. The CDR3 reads CASSPGLAGYEQYF. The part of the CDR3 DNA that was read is TGTGCCAGCAGCCCCGGACTAGCGGGGTACGAG.

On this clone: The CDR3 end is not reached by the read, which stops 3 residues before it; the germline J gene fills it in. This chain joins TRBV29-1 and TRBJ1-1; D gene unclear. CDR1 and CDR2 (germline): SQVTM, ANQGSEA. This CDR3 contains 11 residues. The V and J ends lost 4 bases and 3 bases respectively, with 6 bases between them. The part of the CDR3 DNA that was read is TGCAGCGTTGGGCTGTACACTGAA. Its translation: CSVGLYTE. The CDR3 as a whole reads CSVGLYTEAFF.

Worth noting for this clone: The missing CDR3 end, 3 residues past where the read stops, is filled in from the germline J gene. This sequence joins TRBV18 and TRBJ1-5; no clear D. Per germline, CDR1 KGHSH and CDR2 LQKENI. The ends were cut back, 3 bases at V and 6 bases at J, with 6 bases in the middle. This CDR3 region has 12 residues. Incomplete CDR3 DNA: TGTGCCAGCTCACCGGCAGGTCAGCCC. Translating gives CASSPAGQP. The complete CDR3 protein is CASSPAGQPQHF.

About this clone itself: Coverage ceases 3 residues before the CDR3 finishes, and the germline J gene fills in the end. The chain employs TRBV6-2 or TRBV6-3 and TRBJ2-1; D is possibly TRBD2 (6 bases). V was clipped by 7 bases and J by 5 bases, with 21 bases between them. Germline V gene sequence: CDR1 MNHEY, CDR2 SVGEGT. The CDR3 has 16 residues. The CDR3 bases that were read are TGTGCCAGCATTCCACATCGGGACTCACAAAACAATGAG. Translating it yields CASIPHRDSQNNE. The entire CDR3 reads CASIPHRDSQNNEQFF.

CDR3 residues: CAWKDTEAFF. CDR3 bases read: TGTGCCTGGAAGGACACTGAA. The rearrangement uses TRBV30 and TRBJ1-1; unclear D gene. The CDR3 is cut off 3 residues early in the read; its end comes from the germline J gene. The CDR3 is 10 residues long. With 4 bases removed from V and 3 bases from J, the gap between germline ends came to 3 bases. Germline CDR1 is GTSNPN and CDR2 is SVGIG (reference sequence). The full variable domain, its missing parts supplied by reference TRBV30 and TRBJ1-1, is SQTIHQWPATLVQPVGSPLSLECTVEGTSNPNLYWYRQAAGRGLQLLFYSVGIGQISSEVPQNLSASRPQDRQFILSSKKLLLSDSGFYLCAWKDTEAFFGQGTRLTVV.

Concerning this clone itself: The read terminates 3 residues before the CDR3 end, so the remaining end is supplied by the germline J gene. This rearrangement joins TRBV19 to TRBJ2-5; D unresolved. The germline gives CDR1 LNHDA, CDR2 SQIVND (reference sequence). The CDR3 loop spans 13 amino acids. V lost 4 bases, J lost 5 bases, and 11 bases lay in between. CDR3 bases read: TGTGCCAGTAGTAGTTCGAGCAGGGAGACC. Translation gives CASSSSSRET. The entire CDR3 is CASSSSSRETQYF.

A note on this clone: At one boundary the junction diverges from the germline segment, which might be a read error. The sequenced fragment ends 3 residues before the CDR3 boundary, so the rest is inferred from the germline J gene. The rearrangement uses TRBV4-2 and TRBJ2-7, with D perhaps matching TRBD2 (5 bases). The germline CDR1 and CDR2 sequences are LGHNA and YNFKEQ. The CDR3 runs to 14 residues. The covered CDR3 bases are TGCGCCAGCAGCCAAGTAGCGAGCTCCTACGAG. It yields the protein CASSQVASSYE. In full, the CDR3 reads CASSQVASSYEQYF.

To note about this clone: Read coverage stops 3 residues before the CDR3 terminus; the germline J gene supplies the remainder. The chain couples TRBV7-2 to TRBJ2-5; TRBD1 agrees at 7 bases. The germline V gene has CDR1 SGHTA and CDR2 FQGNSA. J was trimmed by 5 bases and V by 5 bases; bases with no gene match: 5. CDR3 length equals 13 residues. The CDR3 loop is CASSPTGRETQYF. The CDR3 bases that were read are TGTGCCAGCAGCCCGACAGGGCGGGAGACC.

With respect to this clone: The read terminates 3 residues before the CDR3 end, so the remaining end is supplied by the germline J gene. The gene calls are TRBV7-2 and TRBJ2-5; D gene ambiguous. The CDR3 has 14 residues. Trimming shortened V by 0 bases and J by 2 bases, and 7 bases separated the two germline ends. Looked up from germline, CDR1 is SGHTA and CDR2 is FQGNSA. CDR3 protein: CASSLAGSQETQYF. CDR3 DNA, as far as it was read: TGTGCCAGCAGCTTAGCAGGGTCACAAGAGACC. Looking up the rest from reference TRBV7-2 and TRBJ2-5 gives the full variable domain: GAGVSQSPSNKVTEKGKDVELRCDPISGHTALYWYRQSLGQGLEFLIYFQGNSAPDKSGLPSDRFSAERTGGSVSTLTIQRTQQEDSAVYLCASSLAGSQETQYFGPGTRLLVL.

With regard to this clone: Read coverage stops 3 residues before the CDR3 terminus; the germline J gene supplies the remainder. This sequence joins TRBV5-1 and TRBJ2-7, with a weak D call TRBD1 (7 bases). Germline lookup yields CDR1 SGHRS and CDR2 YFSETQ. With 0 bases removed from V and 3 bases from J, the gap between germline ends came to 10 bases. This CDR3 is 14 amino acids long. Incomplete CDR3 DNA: TGCGCCAGCAGCTTGGAGCAGGGGGGCTACGAG. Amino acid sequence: CASSLEQGGYE. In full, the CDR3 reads CASSLEQGGYEQYF.

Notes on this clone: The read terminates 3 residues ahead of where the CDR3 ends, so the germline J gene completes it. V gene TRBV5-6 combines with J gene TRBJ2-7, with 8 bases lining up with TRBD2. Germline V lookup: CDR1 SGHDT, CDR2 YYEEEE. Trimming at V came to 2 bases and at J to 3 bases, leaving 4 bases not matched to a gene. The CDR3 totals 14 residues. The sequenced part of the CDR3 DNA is TGTGCCAGCAGCTTCTCGGCGGGGGGCTACGAG. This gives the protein CASSFSAGGYE. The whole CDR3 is CASSFSAGGYEQYF.

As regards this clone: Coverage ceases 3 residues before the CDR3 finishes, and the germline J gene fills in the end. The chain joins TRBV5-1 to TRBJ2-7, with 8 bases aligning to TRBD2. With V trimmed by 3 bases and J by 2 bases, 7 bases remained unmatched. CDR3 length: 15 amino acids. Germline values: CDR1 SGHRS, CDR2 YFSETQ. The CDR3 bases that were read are TGCGCCAGCAGCTCTCACGGACTAGCACCCTACGAG. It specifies CASSSHGLAPYE. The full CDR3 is CASSSHGLAPYEQYF.

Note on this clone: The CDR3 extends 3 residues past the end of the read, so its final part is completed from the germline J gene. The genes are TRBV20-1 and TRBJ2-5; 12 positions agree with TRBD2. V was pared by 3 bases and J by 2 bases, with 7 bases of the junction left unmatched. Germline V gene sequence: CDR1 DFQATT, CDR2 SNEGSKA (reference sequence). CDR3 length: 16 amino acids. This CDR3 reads CSASPLAGGPQETQYF. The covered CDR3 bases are TGCAGTGCTAGCCCTCTAGCGGGGGGGCCGCAAGAGACC.

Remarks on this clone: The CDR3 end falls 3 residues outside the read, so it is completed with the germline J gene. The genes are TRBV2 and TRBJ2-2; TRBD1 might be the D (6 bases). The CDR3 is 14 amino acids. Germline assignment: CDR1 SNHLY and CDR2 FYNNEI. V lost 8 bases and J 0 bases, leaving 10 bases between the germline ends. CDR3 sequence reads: CASVRDTNTGELFF. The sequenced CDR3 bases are TGTGCCAGCGTCCGGGACACGAACACCGGGGAG.

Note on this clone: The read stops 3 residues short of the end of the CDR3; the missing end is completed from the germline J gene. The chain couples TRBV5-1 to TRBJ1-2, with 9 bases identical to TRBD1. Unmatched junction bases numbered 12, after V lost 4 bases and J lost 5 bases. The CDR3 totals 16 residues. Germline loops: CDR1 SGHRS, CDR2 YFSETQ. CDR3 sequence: CASSVAGTGFEYGYTF. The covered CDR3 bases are TGCGCCAGCAGCGTAGCCGGGACAGGGTTCGAATATGGC.

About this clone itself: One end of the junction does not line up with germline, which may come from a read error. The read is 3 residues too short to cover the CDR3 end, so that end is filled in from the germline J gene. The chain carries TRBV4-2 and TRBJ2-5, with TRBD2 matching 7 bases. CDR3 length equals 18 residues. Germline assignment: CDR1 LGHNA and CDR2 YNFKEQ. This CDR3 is CASSQDGQRGRYQETQYF. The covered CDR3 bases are TGCGCCAGCAGCCAAGATGGGCAGCGGGGTCGGTACCAAGAGACC.

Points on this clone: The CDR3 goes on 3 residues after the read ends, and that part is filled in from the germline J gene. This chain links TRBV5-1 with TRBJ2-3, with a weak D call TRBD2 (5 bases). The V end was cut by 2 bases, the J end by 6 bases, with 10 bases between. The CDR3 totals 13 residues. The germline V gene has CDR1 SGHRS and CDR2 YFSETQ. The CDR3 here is CASSFTGVDTQYF. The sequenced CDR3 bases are TGCGCCAGCAGCTTCACCGGGGTCGATACG.

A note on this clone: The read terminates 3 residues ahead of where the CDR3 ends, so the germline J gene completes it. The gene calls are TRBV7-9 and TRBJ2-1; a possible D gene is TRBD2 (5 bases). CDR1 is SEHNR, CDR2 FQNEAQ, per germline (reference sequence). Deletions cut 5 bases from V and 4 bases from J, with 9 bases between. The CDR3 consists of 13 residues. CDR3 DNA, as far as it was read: TGTGCCAGCAGCGCCGGGGTTTACAATGAG. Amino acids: CASSAGVYNE. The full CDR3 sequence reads CASSAGVYNEQFF.

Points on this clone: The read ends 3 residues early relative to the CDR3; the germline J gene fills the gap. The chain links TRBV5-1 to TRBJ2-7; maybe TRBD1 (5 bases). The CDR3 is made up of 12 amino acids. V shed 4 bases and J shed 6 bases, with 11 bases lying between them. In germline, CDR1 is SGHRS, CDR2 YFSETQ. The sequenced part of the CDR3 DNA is TGCGCCAGCAGCCAAGGGGCAGGCGAG. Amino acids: CASSQGAGE. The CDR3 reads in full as CASSQGAGEQYF.

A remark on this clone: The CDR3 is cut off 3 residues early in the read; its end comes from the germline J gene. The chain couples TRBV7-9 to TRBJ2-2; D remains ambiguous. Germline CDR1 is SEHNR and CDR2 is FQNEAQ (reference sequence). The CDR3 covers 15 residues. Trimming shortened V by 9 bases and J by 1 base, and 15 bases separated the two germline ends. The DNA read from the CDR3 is TGTGCCAGGACTGCCTCGCCAGTGAACACCGGGGAG. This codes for CARTASPVNTGE. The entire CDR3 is CARTASPVNTGELFF.

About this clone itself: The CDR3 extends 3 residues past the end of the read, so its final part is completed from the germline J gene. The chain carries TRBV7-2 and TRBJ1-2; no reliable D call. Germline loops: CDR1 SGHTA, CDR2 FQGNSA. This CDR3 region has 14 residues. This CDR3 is CASSLTSFGDTYTF. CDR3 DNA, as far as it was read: TGTGCCAGCAGCTTGACTAGCTTCGGAGATACC.

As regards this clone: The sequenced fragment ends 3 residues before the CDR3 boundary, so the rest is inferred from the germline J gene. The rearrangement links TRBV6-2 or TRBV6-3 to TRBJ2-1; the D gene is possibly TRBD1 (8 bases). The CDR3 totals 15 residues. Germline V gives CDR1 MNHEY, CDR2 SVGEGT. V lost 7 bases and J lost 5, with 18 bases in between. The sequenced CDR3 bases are TGTGCCAGCATAACAGGGGGGGCTGGTCACAATGAG. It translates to CASITGGAGHNE. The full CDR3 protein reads CASITGGAGHNEQFF.

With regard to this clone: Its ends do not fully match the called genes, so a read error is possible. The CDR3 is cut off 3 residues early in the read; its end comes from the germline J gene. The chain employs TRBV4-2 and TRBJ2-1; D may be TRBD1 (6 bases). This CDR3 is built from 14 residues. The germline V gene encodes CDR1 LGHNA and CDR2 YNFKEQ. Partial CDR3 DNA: TGCGCCAGCAGCCAAGTCCGGACAGTCAATGAG. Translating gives CASSQVRTVNE. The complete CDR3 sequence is CASSQVRTVNEQFF.

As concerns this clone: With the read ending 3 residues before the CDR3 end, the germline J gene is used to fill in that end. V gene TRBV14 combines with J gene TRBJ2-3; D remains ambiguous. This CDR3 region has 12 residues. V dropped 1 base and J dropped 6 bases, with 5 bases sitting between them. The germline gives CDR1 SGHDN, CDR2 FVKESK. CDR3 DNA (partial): TGTGCCAGCAGCCAAGGGCCCGATACG. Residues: CASSQGPDT. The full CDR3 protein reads CASSQGPDTQYF.

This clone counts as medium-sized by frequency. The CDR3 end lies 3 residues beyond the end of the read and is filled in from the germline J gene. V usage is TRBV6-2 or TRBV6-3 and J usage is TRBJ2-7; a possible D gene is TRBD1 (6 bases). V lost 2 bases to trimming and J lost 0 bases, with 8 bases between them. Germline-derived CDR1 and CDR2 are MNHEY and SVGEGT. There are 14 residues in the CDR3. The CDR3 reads CASSYTGYSYEQYF. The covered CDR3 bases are TGTGCCAGCAGTTACACAGGGTACTCCTACGAG.

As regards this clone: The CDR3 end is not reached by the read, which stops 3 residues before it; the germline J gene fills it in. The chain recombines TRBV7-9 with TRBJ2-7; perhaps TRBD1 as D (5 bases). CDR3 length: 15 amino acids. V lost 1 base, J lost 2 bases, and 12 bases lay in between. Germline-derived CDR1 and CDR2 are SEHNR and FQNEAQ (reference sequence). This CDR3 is CASSLVGKGTYEQYF. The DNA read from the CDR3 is TGTGCCAGCAGCTTAGTTGGCAAGGGGACCTACGAG.

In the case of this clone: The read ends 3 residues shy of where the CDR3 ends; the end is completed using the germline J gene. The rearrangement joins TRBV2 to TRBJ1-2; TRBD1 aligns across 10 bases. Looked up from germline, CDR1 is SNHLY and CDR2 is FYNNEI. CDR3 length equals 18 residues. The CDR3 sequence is CASSEDRDRGRPFKGYTF. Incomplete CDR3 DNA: TGTGCCAGCAGTGAAGATCGGGACAGGGGCCGCCCATTCAAAGGC.